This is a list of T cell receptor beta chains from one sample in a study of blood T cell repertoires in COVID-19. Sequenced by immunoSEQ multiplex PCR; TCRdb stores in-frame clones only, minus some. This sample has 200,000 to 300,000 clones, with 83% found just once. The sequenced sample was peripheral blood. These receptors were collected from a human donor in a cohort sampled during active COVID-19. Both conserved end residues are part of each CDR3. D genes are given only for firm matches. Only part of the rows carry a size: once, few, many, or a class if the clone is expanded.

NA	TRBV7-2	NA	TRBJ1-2	CASSLRQGQDGYTF	TGTGCCAGCAGCTTACGTCAGGGGCAGGACGGCTACACCTTC
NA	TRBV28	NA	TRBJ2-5	CASSTWGTGDQETQYF	TGTGCCAGCAGTACATGGGGGACTGGGGACCAAGAGACCCAGTACTTC
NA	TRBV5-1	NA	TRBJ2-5	CASGEGSGNQETQYF	TGCGCCAGCGGAGAGGGTAGCGGAAACCAAGAGACCCAGTACTTC
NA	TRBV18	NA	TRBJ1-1	CASSPPNQGLNTEAFF	TGTGCCAGCTCACCACCGAACCAGGGTCTGAACACTGAAGCTTTCTTT
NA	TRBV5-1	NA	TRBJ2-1	CASSLVSGDYNEQFF	TGCGCCAGCAGCTTGGTTTCAGGGGACTACAATGAGCAGTTCTTC
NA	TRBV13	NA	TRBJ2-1	CASSLYGGYNEQFF	TGTGCCAGCAGCTTATATGGCGGATACAATGAGCAGTTCTTC
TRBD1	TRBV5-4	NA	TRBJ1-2	CASSLVAGQGAVGYTF	TGTGCCAGCAGCTTGGTCGCTGGACAGGGGGCTGTGGGCTACACCTTC
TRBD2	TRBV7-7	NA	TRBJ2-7	CASSLAAGGPGEQYF	TGTGCTAGCAGCTTAGCCGCGGGAGGGCCGGGCGAGCAGTACTTC
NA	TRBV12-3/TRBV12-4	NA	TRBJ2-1	CASSIRQLNEQFF	TGTGCCAGCAGTATAAGACAGCTCAATGAGCAGTTCTTC
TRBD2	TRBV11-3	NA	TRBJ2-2	CASSLGLPNTGELFF	TGTGCCAGCAGCCTGGGACTACCGAACACCGGGGAGCTGTTTTTT
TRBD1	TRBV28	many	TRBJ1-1	CASSSYGQGLRTEAFF	TGTGCCAGCAGTTCCTACGGACAGGGGCTAAGGACTGAAGCTTTCTTT
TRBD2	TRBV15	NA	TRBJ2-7	CATSRDRTSGKLYEQYF	TGTGCCACCAGCAGAGATCGAACTAGCGGGAAACTCTACGAGCAGTACTTC
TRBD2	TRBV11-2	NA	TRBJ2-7	CASSWSSGRASYEQYF	TGTGCCAGCAGCTGGAGTAGCGGGAGGGCCTCCTACGAGCAGTACTTC
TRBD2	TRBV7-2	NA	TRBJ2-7	CASSLLAGGPYEQYF	TGTGCCAGCAGCCTACTGGCGGGAGGGCCATACGAGCAGTACTTC
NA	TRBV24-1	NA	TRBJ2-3	CATSDNGETGSDTDTQYF	TGTGCCACCAGTGATAATGGGGAGACGGGTTCAGACACAGATACGCAGTATTTT
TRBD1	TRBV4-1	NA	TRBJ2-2	CASSQETGGRRTGELFF	TGCGCCAGCAGCCAAGAGACAGGGGGCCGTCGCACCGGGGAGCTGTTTTTT
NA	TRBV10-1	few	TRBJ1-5	CASTWGPGRGNQPQHF	TGCGCCAGCACCTGGGGCCCAGGGAGGGGCAATCAGCCCCAGCATTTT
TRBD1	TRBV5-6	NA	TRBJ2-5	CASSLALAGGSFGETQYF	TGTGCCAGCAGCTTGGCGCTGGCAGGGGGCTCCTTCGGAGAGACCCAGTACTTC
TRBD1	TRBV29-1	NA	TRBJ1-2	CSVSSRGINYGYTF	TGCAGCGTTTCTAGCAGGGGGATTAACTATGGCTACACCTTC
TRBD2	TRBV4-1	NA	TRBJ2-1	CASSPARTSGPYNEQFF	TGCGCCAGCAGCCCTGCCAGGACTAGCGGGCCCTACAATGAGCAGTTCTTC
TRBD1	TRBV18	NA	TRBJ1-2	CASSPQGAQNGYTF	TGTGCCAGCTCACCACAGGGGGCGCAGAATGGCTACACCTTC
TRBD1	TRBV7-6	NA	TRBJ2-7	CASSLTQGADSYEQYF	TGTGCCAGCAGCTTAACACAGGGGGCCGACTCCTACGAGCAGTACTTC
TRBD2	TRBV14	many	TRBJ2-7	CASRSGREPYEQYF	TGTGCCAGCCGAAGCGGGAGGGAACCCTACGAGCAGTACTTC
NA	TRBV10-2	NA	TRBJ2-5	CASSEPGSRETQYF	TGCGCCAGCAGTGAGCCGGGGAGCAGAGAGACCCAGTACTTC
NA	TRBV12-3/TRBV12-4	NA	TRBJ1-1	CASTRDLNTEAFF	TGTGCCAGCACCCGGGACTTGAACACTGAAGCTTTCTTT
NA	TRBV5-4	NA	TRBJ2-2	CASSLAGRAQHTGELFF	TGTGCCAGCAGCTTGGCCGGGCGGGCCCAGCACACCGGGGAGCTGTTTTTT